These T cell receptor beta chains were read from a single sample in a study of STAT3 mutations in large granular lymphocyte leukemia. Method: immunoSEQ multiplex PCR; TCRdb's copy keeps in-frame clones and lacks some. This table has fewer than 4,000 clones, roughly two fifths appearing once. What was sequenced was peripheral blood mononuclear cells. The receptors come from a man between 60 and 75 years old with T-cell large granular lymphocyte leukemia. Some clones in this sample may be carry-over from other donors' samples. Both conserved end residues are part of each CDR3. The D gene is left open where the match is weak. Rows give clone size only sometimes, using once, few, many, or a class for an expanded clone.

size: .
J: TRBJ1-1
V: TRBV6-6
D: .
CDR3: CASRDVGAFF
DNA: TGTGCCAGCCGGGATGTGGGGGCTTTCTTT

size: .
J: TRBJ2-3
V: TRBV2
D: .
CDR3: CASSPGLRTDTQYF
DNA: TGTGCCAGCAGTCCGGGACTTCGCACAGATACGCAGTATTTT

size: .
J: TRBJ1-2
V: TRBV18
D: TRBD1
CDR3: CASSPLQGPPNYGYTF
DNA: TGTGCCAGCTCACCCCTACAGGGGCCCCCGAACTATGGCTACACCTTC

size: .
J: TRBJ1-2
V: TRBV2
D: .
CDR3: CASSEAPGGYTF
DNA: TGTGCCAGCAGTGAAGCGCCAGGGGGCTACACCTTC

size: few
J: TRBJ1-3
V: TRBV15
D: .
CDR3: CATSPDSGNTIYF
DNA: TGTGCCACCAGCCCGGACTCTGGAAACACCATATATTTT

size: .
J: TRBJ1-2
V: TRBV18
D: .
CDR3: CASSGRGRPNYGYTF
DNA: TGTGCCAGCTCGGGGAGGGGCCGTCCTAACTATGGCTACACCTTC

size: few
J: TRBJ2-3
V: TRBV5-4
D: .
CDR3: CASSFYQATSTDTQYF
DNA: TGTGCCAGCAGCTTTTATCAAGCGACCAGCACAGATACGCAGTATTTT

size: .
J: TRBJ1-2
V: TRBV29-1
D: .
CDR3: CSVMDTTNYGYTF
DNA: TGCAGCGTCATGGACACCACTAACTATGGCTACACCTTC

size: few
J: TRBJ1-2
V: TRBV5-4
D: .
CDR3: CASSLAGGANYGYTF
DNA: TGTGCCAGCAGCTTGGCCGGGGGAGCTAACTATGGCTACACCTTC

size: .
J: TRBJ2-1
V: TRBV5-1
D: .
CDR3: CASSLEATYNEQFF
DNA: TGCGCCAGCAGCTTGGAGGCAACCTACAATGAGCAGTTCTTC

size: .
J: TRBJ2-3
V: TRBV7-9
D: .
CDR3: CASSLDGASTDTQYF
DNA: TGTGCCAGCAGCTTGGATGGGGCTAGCACAGATACGCAGTATTTT

size: few
J: TRBJ2-4
V: TRBV5-6
D: .
CDR3: CASSFSGAKNIQYF
DNA: TGTGCCAGCAGCTTCTCCGGAGCCAAAAACATTCAGTACTTC

size: .
J: TRBJ1-2
V: TRBV6-6
D: TRBD1
CDR3: CASSRTTGGEGYTF
DNA: TGTGCCAGCAGCCGAACGACAGGGGGCGAAGGCTACACCTTC

size: few
J: TRBJ2-1
V: TRBV5-1
D: TRBD1
CDR3: CASRTGGEYNEQFF
DNA: TGCGCCAGCAGGACAGGGGGCGAGTACAATGAGCAGTTCTTC

size: few
J: TRBJ2-2
V: TRBV5-1
D: TRBD2
CDR3: CASSGAAGGPTGELFF
DNA: TGCGCCAGCAGCGGGGCTGCGGGGGGGCCGACCGGGGAGCTGTTTTTT

size: few
J: TRBJ1-2
V: TRBV6-5
D: TRBD1
CDR3: CASTTGDGYGYTF
DNA: TGTGCCAGCACTACAGGGGACGGCTATGGCTACACCTTC

size: few
J: TRBJ1-3
V: TRBV30
D: .
CDR3: CAFDGYSGNTIYF
DNA: TGTGCCTTTGACGGTTACTCTGGAAACACCATATATTTT

size: .
J: TRBJ1-5
V: TRBV6-5
D: .
CDR3: CASRSGLGTPQHF
DNA: TGTGCCAGCAGATCAGGTTTAGGGACGCCCCAGCATTTT

size: .
J: TRBJ2-7
V: TRBV7-9
D: .
CDR3: CASSLDASEQYF
DNA: TGTGCCAGCAGCTTAGACGCCTCCGAGCAGTACTTC

size: .
J: TRBJ1-5
V: TRBV6-5
D: .
CDR3: CASRARGGNQPQHF
DNA: TGTGCCAGCAGGGCACGGGGGGGAAATCAGCCCCAGCATTTT

size: few
J: TRBJ2-4
V: TRBV10-3
D: TRBD2
CDR3: CAISAAGGPGDIQYF
DNA: TGTGCCATCAGTGCGGCGGGAGGGCCAGGAGACATTCAGTACTTC

size: .
J: TRBJ2-3
V: TRBV5-5
D: .
CDR3: CASSLGDSADTQYF
DNA: TGTGCCAGCAGCTTGGGCGACTCGGCAGATACGCAGTATTTT

size: .
J: TRBJ2-7
V: TRBV5-4
D: TRBD2
CDR3: CASSFSVAGGYEQYF
DNA: TGTGCCAGCAGCTTTAGTGTAGCGGGGGGTTACGAGCAGTACTTC

size: .
J: TRBJ1-5
V: TRBV15
D: TRBD1
CDR3: CATSRDNRGHQPQHF
DNA: TGTGCCACCAGCAGAGATAACAGGGGGCATCAGCCCCAGCATTTT

size: .
J: TRBJ1-1
V: TRBV6-5
D: .
CDR3: CASNSLRRGDTEAFF
DNA: TGTGCCAGCAACTCCCTAAGGAGGGGCGATACTGAAGCTTTCTTT

size: .
J: TRBJ2-1
V: TRBV5-1
D: TRBD1
CDR3: CASRSGTGAYNEQFF
DNA: TGCGCCAGCAGATCCGGGACAGGCGCCTACAATGAGCAGTTCTTC

size: few
J: TRBJ2-3
V: TRBV29-1
D: .
CDR3: CSVGGQYTDTQYF
DNA: TGCAGCGTTGGTGGACAGTACACAGATACGCAGTATTTT

size: few
J: TRBJ2-7
V: TRBV29-1
D: .
CDR3: CSVQFPGRNIEQYF
DNA: TGCAGCGTTCAGTTTCCGGGTCGAAACATCGAGCAGTACTTC

size: few
J: TRBJ1-5
V: TRBV18
D: .
CDR3: CASSPVSPQHF
DNA: TGTGCCAGCTCCCCCGTTTCGCCCCAGCATTTT

size: once
J: TRBJ1-2
V: TRBV7-9
D: TRBD1
CDR3: CASTLYPTGDYGYTF
DNA: TGTGCCTCGACGCTATATCCCACAGGGGACTATGGCTACACCTTC

size: .
J: TRBJ2-7
V: TRBV5-1
D: .
CDR3: CASSLEGYEQYF
DNA: TGCGCCAGCAGCTTGGAAGGATACGAGCAGTACTTC

size: .
J: TRBJ1-1
V: TRBV13
D: .
CDR3: CASSLGKGTTEAFF
DNA: TGTGCCAGCAGCTTAGGAAAGGGGACCACTGAAGCTTTCTTT

size: .
J: TRBJ2-3
V: TRBV5-6
D: .
CDR3: CASSDQSETSTDTQYF
DNA: TGTGCCAGCAGCGACCAATCCGAAACTAGCACAGATACGCAGTATTTT

size: few
J: TRBJ2-3
V: TRBV18
D: .
CDR3: CASSGAGGDTQYF
DNA: TGTGCCAGCTCAGGGGCCGGTGGGGATACGCAGTATTTT

size: .
J: TRBJ1-4
V: TRBV28
D: TRBD1
CDR3: CASDRQGKEKLFF
DNA: TGTGCCAGCGACCGACAGGGGAAAGAAAAACTGTTTTTT

size: .
J: TRBJ2-7
V: TRBV5-1
D: .
CDR3: CASSLAGASGNPEQYF
DNA: TGCGCCAGCAGCTTGGCGGGGGCTAGCGGAAATCCCGAGCAGTACTTC

size: .
J: TRBJ1-6
V: TRBV4-1
D: .
CDR3: CASSQGPGWNSPLHF
DNA: TGCGCCAGCAGCCAAGGTCCAGGGTGGAATTCACCCCTCCACTTT

size: few
J: TRBJ2-5
V: TRBV5-4
D: .
CDR3: CASSQQGIETQYF
DNA: TGTGCCAGCAGCCAGCAGGGAATTGAGACCCAGTACTTC

size: .
J: TRBJ2-3
V: TRBV7-9
D: TRBD1
CDR3: CASSSYRGQGDTQYF
DNA: TGTGCCAGCAGCTCTTACAGGGGGCAGGGAGATACGCAGTATTTT

size: .
J: TRBJ2-7
V: TRBV5-1
D: .
CDR3: CASSHRAPMQLYEQYF
DNA: TGCGCCAGCAGCCACAGGGCCCCGATGCAACTGTACGAGCAGTACTTC

size: .
J: TRBJ1-5
V: TRBV29-1
D: .
CDR3: CSYRDGDSNQPQHF
DNA: TGCAGCTACCGCGACGGCGATAGCAATCAGCCCCAGCATTTT

size: .
J: TRBJ1-1
V: TRBV5-1
D: .
CDR3: CASSGTKNTEAFF
DNA: TGCGCCAGCAGCGGGACAAAGAACACTGAAGCTTTCTTT

size: .
J: TRBJ2-3
V: TRBV10-3
D: TRBD2
CDR3: CAIRTGGGTDTQYF
DNA: TGTGCCATCAGGACGGGAGGGGGCACAGATACGCAGTATTTT

size: .
J: TRBJ2-1
V: TRBV20-1
D: TRBD2
CDR3: CSAPSGSEQFF
DNA: TGCAGTGCTCCAAGCGGGAGTGAGCAGTTCTTC

size: .
J: TRBJ2-3
V: TRBV6-6
D: .
CDR3: CASSYRDGTDTQYF
DNA: TGTGCCAGCAGCTATCGGGACGGCACAGATACGCAGTATTTT

size: few
J: TRBJ2-1
V: TRBV18
D: .
CDR3: CASSLDRDEQFF
DNA: TGTGCCAGCTCCTTGGATAGAGATGAGCAGTTCTTC

size: .
J: TRBJ1-4
V: TRBV7-9
D: .
CDR3: CASSPGTHKNEKLFF
DNA: TGTGCCAGCAGCCCGGGGACACACAAAAATGAAAAACTGTTTTTT

size: .
J: TRBJ2-1
V: TRBV7-9
D: .
CDR3: CASSLVGLAYNEQFF
DNA: TGTGCCAGCAGCTTAGTGGGACTCGCCTACAATGAGCAGTTCTTC

size: few
J: TRBJ1-3
V: TRBV6-1
D: .
CDR3: CAADGFGSGNTIYF
DNA: TGTGCGGCTGATGGGTTCGGCTCTGGAAACACCATATATTTT

size: .
J: TRBJ1-6
V: TRBV27
D: .
CDR3: CASSFQGNSPLHF
DNA: TGTGCCAGCAGTTTCCAGGGAAATTCACCCCTCCACTTT

size: few
J: TRBJ2-5
V: TRBV5-4
D: .
CDR3: CASSFPFGGRETQYF
DNA: TGTGCCAGCAGCTTCCCCTTTGGGGGACGAGAGACCCAGTACTTC

size: .
J: TRBJ1-2
V: TRBV7-9
D: TRBD1
CDR3: CASSFGGQGSGGYTF
DNA: TGTGCCAGCAGCTTCGGAGGACAGGGGTCCGGAGGCTACACCTTC

size: .
J: TRBJ2-7
V: TRBV10-3
D: .
CDR3: CAIRDGGGGYEQYF
DNA: TGTGCCATCAGGGATGGAGGGGGTGGCTACGAGCAGTACTTC

size: .
J: TRBJ1-5
V: TRBV7-2
D: .
CDR3: CASSLSRQASQPQHF
DNA: TGTGCCAGCAGCTTATCTCGCCAGGCCAGTCAGCCCCAGCATTTT

size: .
J: TRBJ1-5
V: TRBV10-2
D: .
CDR3: CASSEGASNQPQHF
DNA: TGCGCCAGCAGTGAGGGGGCTAGCAATCAGCCCCAGCATTTT